This passage covers 2 T cell receptor beta chains from one sample sequenced in a study of OX40 agonist ivuxolimab in advanced cancers. Profiled with immunoSEQ multiplex PCR; TCRdb holds only in-frame clones, not every one. This table has fewer than 30,000 clones, 76% appearing once. Sequenced here: CD4+ or CD8+ T cells sorted from blood, sampled in a trial of the OX40 agonist ivuxolimab. All receptors come from an adult with an advanced solid tumor such as melanoma, head and neck, liver or kidney cancer.

The chain links TRBV7-8 to TRBJ1-3; tentatively, D is TRBD1 (5 bases). The V gene lost 6 bases and the J gene lost 2 bases, with 14 bases spanning the gap. Germline CDR1 is SGHVS and CDR2 is FQNEAQ. This CDR3 comprises 15 residues. The CDR3 protein is CASSLLRGPGNTIYF. CDR3 DNA sequence: TGTGCCAGCAGTCTTTTGCGGGGACCTGGAAACACCATATATTTT.

The chain couples TRBV5-1 to TRBJ1-1; D gene unclear. This CDR3 region has 16 residues. Germline V gene data show CDR1 as SGHRS and CDR2 as YFSETQ. Trimming removed 1 base from V and 6 bases from J, with 19 bases in between. The DNA for the CDR3 is TGCGCCAGCAGCTTGATAGGCGGCAGACTCGGGGCTGAAGCTTTCTTT. Translating it yields CASSLIGGRLGAEAFF.